One and the same sample provided the 5 T cell receptor beta chains below, sequenced in a study of cytomegalovirus exposure and HLA in healthy donors. Use of 60 Vbeta and 13 Jbeta primers characterized the PCR. This table comes from immunoSEQ multiplex PCR, and its TCRdb copy is limited to in-frame clones, with some not included. This sample has 150,000 to 200,000 clones, with around 85% found just once. The sample consisted of PBMCs. Source of these receptors: a human donor in good health.

This chain links TRBV6-4 with TRBJ1-3; tentative D call: TRBD1 (6 bases). This CDR3 contains 19 residues. Trimming cost V 5 bases and J 0 bases, with 23 bases left between them. CDR1 and CDR2 (germline): MRHNA, SNTAGT. Written as DNA, the CDR3 is TGTGCCAGCAGTAGAAGAGTTACTAGGGGGGGATTCTCTGGAAACACCATATATTTT. This translates into CASSRRVTRGGFSGNTIYF.

The V call is TRBV7-6, the J call TRBJ2-3, with a possible D match to TRBD1 (6 bases). The V gene's germline CDR1 is SGHVS and CDR2 FNYEAQ. V gave up 5 bases and J gave up 3 bases, with 15 bases separating them. The CDR3 totals 15 residues. The CDR3 nucleotides are TGTGCCAGCAGCACAACAGGGCTCTGGACAGATACGCAGTATTTT. Its protein product is CASSTTGLWTDTQYF.

The CDR3 DNA reads TGCGCCAGCAGCTTGGAAGGGGGTGGTAATTCACCCCTCCACTTT. Protein: CASSLEGGGNSPLHF. V gene TRBV5-1 combines with J gene TRBJ1-6; D is perhaps TRBD1 (6 bases). Per germline, CDR1 SGHRS and CDR2 YFSETQ. V lost 0 bases and J 6 bases, leaving 10 bases between the germline ends. CDR3 length: 15 residues.

The chain employs TRBV6-5 and TRBJ2-5, with D possibly being TRBD1 (5 bases). Trimming shortened V by 6 bases and J by 5 bases, and 16 bases separated the two germline ends. Germline-derived CDR1 and CDR2 are MNHEY and SVGAGI. The CDR3 is 14 amino acids. This CDR3 is CASSSATDTETQYF. CDR3 bases: TGTGCCAGCAGCTCGGCGACAGACACGGAGACCCAGTACTTC.

About this clone: Distinct nucleotide sequences in the sample also encode this CDR3. The chain uses TRBV7-2 and TRBJ2-2, with a weak D call TRBD2 (6 bases). Germline V gene lookup returns CDR1 SGHTA and CDR2 FQGNSA. V was trimmed by 3 bases and J by 0 bases, leaving 8 bases between them. The CDR3 spans 15 residues. The CDR3 DNA follows: TGTGCCAGCAGCTTCGGGGGAGCGAACACCGGGGAGCTGTTTTTT. Amino acid sequence: CASSFGGANTGELFF.